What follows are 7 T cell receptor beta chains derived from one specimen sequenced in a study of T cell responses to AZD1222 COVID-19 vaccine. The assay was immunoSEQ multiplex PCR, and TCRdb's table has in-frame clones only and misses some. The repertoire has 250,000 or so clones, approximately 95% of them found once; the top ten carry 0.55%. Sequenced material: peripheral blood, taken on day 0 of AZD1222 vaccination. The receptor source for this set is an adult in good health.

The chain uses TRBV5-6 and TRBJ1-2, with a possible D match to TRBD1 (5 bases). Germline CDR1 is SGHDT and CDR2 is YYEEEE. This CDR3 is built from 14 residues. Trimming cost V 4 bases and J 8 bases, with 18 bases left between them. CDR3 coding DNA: TGTGCCAGCAGCGGCCGGGGCAGGCTCACAGGCTACACCTTC. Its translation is CASSGRGRLTGYTF.

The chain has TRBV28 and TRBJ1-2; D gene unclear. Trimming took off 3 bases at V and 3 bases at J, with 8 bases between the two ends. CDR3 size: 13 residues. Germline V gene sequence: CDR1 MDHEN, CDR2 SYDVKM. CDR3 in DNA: TGTGCCAGCAGTTTGGGGTCAGACTATGGCTACACCTTC. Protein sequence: CASSLGSDYGYTF.

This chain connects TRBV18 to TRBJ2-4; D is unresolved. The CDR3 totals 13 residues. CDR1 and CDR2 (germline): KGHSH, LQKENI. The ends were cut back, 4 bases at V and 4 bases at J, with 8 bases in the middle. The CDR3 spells CASSQVQKNIQYF. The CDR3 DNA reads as TGTGCCAGCTCACAAGTCCAGAAAAACATTCAGTACTTC. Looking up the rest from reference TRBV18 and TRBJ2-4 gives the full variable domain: NAGVMQNPRHLVRRRGQEARLRCSPMKGHSHVYWYRQLPEEGLKFMVYLQKENIIDESGMPKERFSAEFPKEGPSILRIQQVVRGDSAAYFCASSQVQKNIQYFGAGTRLSVL.

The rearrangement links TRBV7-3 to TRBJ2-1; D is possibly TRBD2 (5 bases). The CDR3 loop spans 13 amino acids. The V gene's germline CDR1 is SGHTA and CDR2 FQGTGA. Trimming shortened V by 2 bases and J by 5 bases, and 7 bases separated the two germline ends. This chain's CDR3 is CASSLLGNNEQFF. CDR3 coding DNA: TGTGCCAGCAGCTTACTCGGGAACAATGAGCAGTTCTTC.

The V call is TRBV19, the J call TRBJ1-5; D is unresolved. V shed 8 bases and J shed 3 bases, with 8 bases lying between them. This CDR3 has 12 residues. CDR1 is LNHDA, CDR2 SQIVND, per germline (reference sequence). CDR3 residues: CASPLLNQPQHF. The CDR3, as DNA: TGTGCCAGTCCTCTCCTCAATCAGCCCCAGCATTTT.

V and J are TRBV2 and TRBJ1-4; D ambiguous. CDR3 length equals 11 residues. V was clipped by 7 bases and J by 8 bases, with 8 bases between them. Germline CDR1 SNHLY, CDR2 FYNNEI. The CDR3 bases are TGTGCCAGCACCCTTTGGGAAAAACTGTTTTTT. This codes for CASTLWEKLFF.

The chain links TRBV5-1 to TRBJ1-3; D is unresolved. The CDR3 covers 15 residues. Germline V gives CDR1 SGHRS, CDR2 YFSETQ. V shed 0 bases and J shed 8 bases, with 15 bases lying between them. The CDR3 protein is CASSLAVLSRDTIYF. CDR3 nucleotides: TGCGCCAGCAGCTTGGCTGTCCTCTCTAGAGACACCATATATTTT.